The entry below gives a single TCR beta chain sequence along with its context. Germline V gene lookup returns CDR1 SGHVS and CDR2 FQNEAQ. The CDR3 has 13 residues. The V and J ends lost 6 bases and 7 bases respectively, with 13 bases between them. This sample is part of a study of blood T cell repertoires in COVID-19. Data came from immunoSEQ multiplex PCR; TCRdb stores just in-frame clones and leaves some out. The sample contains roughly 380,000 clones, 85% of which appear only once. Sequencing was done on a sample of peripheral blood. This sequence originates from a woman aged 18-29 years with acute or convalescent COVID-19. J is TRBJ2-1 and V is TRBV7-8, with D maybe TRBD2 (6 bases). CDR3 sequence (DNA): TGTGCCAGCAGTCGCCTGGGGGGAAATGAGCAGTTCTTC. This sequence encodes CASSRLGGNEQFF.